These 24 T cell receptor beta chains were sequenced from one sample in a study of blood T cells in healthy people across ages. Combining a sample-barcoded 5' primer with a J-beta primer mix, a second PCR ran for roughly 7 to 11 cycles. TCRdb analysed the 5' RACE reads with MiXCR anew, one entry per CDR3 protein. The sample has 750,000 to 1,000,000 distinct CDR3 sequences; about 29% are singletons. These data also formed part of another study, on T cells of mothers and their children.

Sequencing used blood. All receptors derive from a middle-aged woman in good health.

This clonotype appeared many times. V and J are TRBV10-2 and TRBJ2-7, with D unclear. Germline assignment: CDR1 WSHSY and CDR2 SAAADI. This CDR3 has 15 amino acids. V was pared by 7 bases and J by 0 bases, with 16 bases between. The CDR3: CASTEDPWGSYEQYF. The CDR3 nucleotides read TGCGCCAGCACCGAGGACCCATGGGGCTCCTACGAGCAGTACTTC.

This clonotype was detected many times. V usage is TRBV29-1 and J usage is TRBJ1-2; D gene ambiguous. V was pared by 7 bases and J by 8 bases, with 14 bases between. The CDR3 totals 11 residues. Per germline, CDR1 SQVTM and CDR2 ANQGSEA. The CDR3 loop reads CSAGMGGGYTF. CDR3 in DNA: TGCAGCGCTGGGATGGGAGGAGGCTACACCTTC.

The chain carries TRBV5-5 and TRBJ1-3; D gene uncertain. Trimming took off 0 bases at V and 0 bases at J, with 7 bases between the two ends. The CDR3 extends over 15 amino acids. Per germline, CDR1 SGHKS and CDR2 YYEKEE (reference sequence). Here the CDR3 DNA reads TGTGCCAGCAGCTTGGACGGAGACTCTGGAAACACCATATATTTT. It yields the protein CASSLDGDSGNTIYF.

The chain has TRBV29-1 and TRBJ1-2; possibly TRBD1 for D (6 bases). V dropped 7 bases and J dropped 4 bases, with 13 bases sitting between them. The CDR3 extends over 12 amino acids. Germline V gene sequence: CDR1 SQVTM, CDR2 ANQGSEA. CDR3 in DNA: TGCAGCGGCTCCAGGACAGCCTATGGCTACACCTTC. This gives the protein CSGSRTAYGYTF.

V usage is TRBV6-2 or TRBV6-3 and J usage is TRBJ2-3; 15 bases fit TRBD2. The CDR3 is made up of 16 amino acids. Germline assignment: CDR1 MNHEY and CDR2 SVGEGT. The junction had 7 bases not matched to a gene; V was cut back by 5 bases and J by 7 bases. CDR3 sequence (DNA): TGTGCCAGCAGTCAAACGGGGACTAGCGGGGGGAATACGCAGTATTTT. Translating it yields CASSQTGTSGGNTQYF.

The rearrangement joins TRBV9 to TRBJ2-1; 7 bases fit TRBD2. V gave up 0 bases and J gave up 8 bases; unmatched junction bases: 11. This CDR3 is built from 16 residues. Germline CDR1 SGDLS, CDR2 YYNGEE. CDR3 sequence: CASSVGEAGPNDEQFF. The CDR3 DNA follows: TGTGCCAGCAGCGTAGGAGAAGCGGGGCCTAACGATGAGCAGTTCTTC.

This clonotype was counted a few times. The chain couples TRBV6-5 to TRBJ2-2; 7 bases match TRBD1. From germline, CDR1 is MNHEY and CDR2 SVGAGI. The junction had 4 bases not matched to a gene; V was cut back by 0 bases and J by 3 bases. This CDR3 region has 16 residues. The CDR3 DNA follows: TGTGCCAGCAGTTACTCGACAGGGTATTACACCGGGGAGCTGTTTTTT. Protein sequence: CASSYSTGYYTGELFF.

This clonotype was recorded at least ten times. The genes are TRBV20-1 and TRBJ2-7; 9 positions agree with TRBD2. V lost 3 bases and J lost 4; bases outside the gene matches: 7. This CDR3 is 14 amino acids long. CDR1 and CDR2 from the germline V gene are DFQATT and SNEGSKA (reference sequence). DNA of the CDR3: TGCAGTGCTAGTGTGGGACTAGCAGGATACGAGCAGTACTTC. Its translation is CSASVGLAGYEQYF.

Concerning this clonotype: One end of the junction varies from germline; a read error may be responsible. J is TRBJ2-7 and V is TRBV10-3; D not resolved. The CDR3 spans 12 residues. Germline-derived CDR1 and CDR2 are ENHRY and SYGVKD. DNA for the CDR3: TGTGCTATCAGTGACATACCTAATGAGCAGTACTTC. Translation: CAISDIPNEQYF.

The CDR3 loop is CASSESPSGLNYEQYF. The CDR3 DNA sequence: TGCGCCAGCAGTGAGTCGCCTAGCGGTCTCAACTACGAGCAGTACTTC. The chain recombines TRBV10-2 with TRBJ2-7; TRBD2 matches at 7 bases. The germline V gene has CDR1 WSHSY and CDR2 SAAADI. Trimming cost V 0 bases and J 3 bases; bases outside gene matches: 8. The length of the CDR3 is 16 residues.

The V gene is TRBV12-3 or TRBV12-4, the J gene TRBJ2-7; 7 bases are a match to TRBD1. The V and J ends lost 5 bases and 3 bases, in that order; junction bases with no gene match: 10. The CDR3 length is 15 residues. The CDR3 is CASSGPGQQLYEQYF. CDR3 nucleotide sequence: TGTGCCAGCAGTGGCCCGGGACAGCAACTCTACGAGCAGTACTTC.

This clonotype was detected only a few times. V gene TRBV4-3 combines with J gene TRBJ1-4; unclear D gene. With 1 base removed from V and 3 bases from J, the gap between germline ends came to 9 bases. CDR3 length: 15 amino acids. Germline V gene sequence: CDR1 LGHNA, CDR2 YSLEER. CDR3 in amino acids: CASSQVNGANEKLFF. CDR3 sequence (DNA): TGCGCCAGCAGCCAAGTTAACGGGGCTAATGAAAAACTGTTTTTT.

V usage is TRBV20-1 and J usage is TRBJ2-2; TRBD1 or TRBD2 may be the D gene (6 bases each). Germline V lookup: CDR1 DFQATT, CDR2 SNEGSKA (reference sequence). The germline V and J ends were trimmed by 5 bases and 3 bases, with 16 bases remaining between them. There are 15 residues in the CDR3. CDR3: CSASLGGTYTGELFF. CDR3 nucleotides: TGCAGTGCTTCCCTGGGGGGCACCTACACCGGGGAGCTGTTTTTT.

The chain joins TRBV10-3 to TRBJ1-1, with TRBD1 matching 8 bases. Trimming at V came to 3 bases and at J to 1 base, leaving 7 bases not matched to a gene. Germline assignment: CDR1 ENHRY and CDR2 SYGVKD. This CDR3 is 16 amino acids long. Here the CDR3 reads CAISEPGQDRNTEAFF. For the CDR3, the DNA is TGTGCCATCAGTGAACCGGGACAGGATAGGAACACTGAAGCTTTCTTT.

This chain uses TRBV30 with TRBJ2-3; 10 bases are shared with TRBD2. CDR1 and CDR2 (germline): GTSNPN, SVGIG (reference sequence). V was clipped by 3 bases and J by 2 bases; unmatched bases: 5. This CDR3 contains 15 residues. The CDR3 region is CAWRLTSGYTDTQYF. The CDR3 nucleotides are TGTGCCTGGAGGTTGACTAGCGGGTACACAGATACGCAGTATTTT.

The CDR3: CASSGAGQGIYGYTF. CDR3 DNA sequence: TGTGCCAGCAGTGGGGCGGGACAGGGGATCTATGGCTACACCTTC. This rearrangement joins TRBV28 to TRBJ1-2; 10 nucleotides line up with TRBD1. Germline lookup yields CDR1 MDHEN and CDR2 SYDVKM. The CDR3 is 15 residues long. With V trimmed by 5 bases and J by 4 bases, 7 bases remained unmatched.

This CDR3 is CASSLRIGSGQDYGYTF. DNA for the CDR3: TGTGCCAGCAGCCTTCGTATAGGCTCGGGACAAGATTATGGCTACACCTTC. The gene calls are TRBV3-1 and TRBJ1-2; tentatively, D is TRBD1 (6 bases). Germline-derived CDR1 and CDR2 are LGHDT and YNNKEL (reference sequence). The CDR3 is made up of 17 amino acids. V lost 4 bases to trimming and J lost 5 bases, with 23 bases between them.

This rearrangement joins TRBV20-1 to TRBJ2-7; D remains unclear. The germline V gene has CDR1 DFQATT and CDR2 SNEGSKA (reference sequence). The CDR3 totals 13 residues. Trimming removed 3 bases at V and 4 bases at J, with 13 bases between. CDR3 nucleotide sequence: TGCAGTGCTAGGGACGGAGAAAAGTACGAGCAGTACTTC. It is translated as CSARDGEKYEQYF.

The chain combines TRBV6-6 with TRBJ2-1; 9 bases line up with TRBD1. CDR3 length: 16 amino acids. V lost 2 bases, J lost 5 bases, and 7 bases stayed unmatched. CDR1 is MNHNY, CDR2 SVGAGI, per germline (reference sequence). The CDR3 DNA follows: TGTGCCAGCAGTTACACAACGGGACAGGGCCACAATGAGCAGTTCTTC. Its protein is CASSYTTGQGHNEQFF.

This clonotype was seen a handful of times. The gene calls are TRBV4-3 and TRBJ2-5, with D maybe TRBD1 (6 bases). Trimming shortened V by 0 bases and J by 5 bases, and 13 bases separated the two germline ends. This CDR3 is built from 15 residues. CDR1 is LGHNA and CDR2 is YSLEER in the germline V gene. The CDR3 coding sequence is TGCGCCAGCAGCCAAGATCTTGGACAGAAGGAGACCCAGTACTTC. The encoded protein is CASSQDLGQKETQYF.

V is TRBV12-3 or TRBV12-4 and J is TRBJ1-2; D unclear. Trimming stripped 5 bases from V and 4 bases from J, with 23 bases between. The CDR3 is made up of 17 amino acids. The CDR3 loop reads CASSPRLGRVRVYGYTF. In DNA, the CDR3 is TGTGCCAGCAGTCCCCGTTTGGGGAGGGTGAGGGTCTATGGCTACACCTTC.

Many counts were recorded for this clonotype. The chain joins TRBV6-5 to TRBJ2-7; D gene unclear. Trimming removed 6 bases at V and 0 bases at J, with 15 bases between. The CDR3 is 15 residues long. Germline CDR1 reads MNHEY; CDR2 reads SVGAGI. Here the CDR3 reads CASRQPGGDSYEQYF. CDR3 in DNA: TGTGCCAGCAGGCAACCGGGTGGTGACTCCTACGAGCAGTACTTC.

A few counts support this clonotype. The junction departs from germline at one end; a sequencing error may be responsible. The chain is built from TRBV12-3 or TRBV12-4 and TRBJ2-7, with TRBD2 matching over 9 bases. CDR3 size: 12 residues. The CDR3 loop reads CAGSLAGYEQYF. CDR3 coding DNA: TGTGCCGGCAGTCTAGCGGGATACGAGCAGTACTTC.

This clonotype has a count of ten or more. The chain couples TRBV20-1 to TRBJ1-6, with D perhaps matching TRBD1 (5 bases). CDR3 length: 14 residues. Germline V gene sequence: CDR1 DFQATT, CDR2 SNEGSKA (reference sequence). V shed 5 bases and J shed 10 bases, with 18 bases lying between them. CDR3 in amino acids: CSASGTYLGSPLHF. The CDR3 nucleotides read TGCAGTGCTTCCGGGACGTACCTGGGATCACCCCTCCACTTT.